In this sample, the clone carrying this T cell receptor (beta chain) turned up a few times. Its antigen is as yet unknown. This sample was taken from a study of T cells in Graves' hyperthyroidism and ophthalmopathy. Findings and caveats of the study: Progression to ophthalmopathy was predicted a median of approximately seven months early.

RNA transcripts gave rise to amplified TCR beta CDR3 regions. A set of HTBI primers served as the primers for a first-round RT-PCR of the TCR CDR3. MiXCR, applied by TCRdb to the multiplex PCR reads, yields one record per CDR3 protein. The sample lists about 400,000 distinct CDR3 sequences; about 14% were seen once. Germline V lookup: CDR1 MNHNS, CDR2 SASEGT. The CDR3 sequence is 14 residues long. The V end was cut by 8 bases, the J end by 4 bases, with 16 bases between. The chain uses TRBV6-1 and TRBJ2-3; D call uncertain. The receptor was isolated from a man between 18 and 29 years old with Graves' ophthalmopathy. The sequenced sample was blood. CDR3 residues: CASGSQRQADTQYF. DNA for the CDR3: TGTGCCAGCGGGTCCCAACGGCAAGCAGATACGCAGTATTTT.